Shown below are 8 T cell receptor beta chains from a single sample sequenced in a study of shared clonotypes between healthy human individuals. The protocol was immunoSEQ multiplex PCR, while the TCRdb copy is restricted to in-frame clones and leaves out a portion. The sample records 2 million to 3 million clones, roughly 92% being singletons. Specimen: naive CD4+ T cells sorted from blood. Sample subset: CD45RA+ positively selected. The receptors come from a man aged 18 to 30 in good health.

The chain recombines TRBV11-3 with TRBJ2-2; TRBD2 agrees at 8 bases. Germline V CDR1 and CDR2: SGHNT, YENEEA. The CDR3 spans 14 residues. V gave up 6 bases and J gave up 8 bases; unmatched junction bases: 8. CDR3 sequence reads: CASSLSGGAGELFF. For the CDR3, the DNA is TGTGCCAGCAGTCTCTCCGGGGGGGCTGGGGAGCTGTTTTTT. Complete variable domain (other parts from reference TRBV11-3 and TRBJ2-2): EAGVVQSPRYKIIEKKQPVAFWCNPISGHNTLYWYLQNLGQGPELLIRYENEEAVDDSQLPKDRFSAERLKGVDSTLKIQPAELGDSAVYLCASSLSGGAGELFFGEGSRLTVL.

The V call is TRBV27, the J call TRBJ1-1; 8 bases agree with TRBD1. The CDR3 runs to 15 residues. V trimming: 6 bases; J trimming: 1 base; junction bases outside the gene matches: 7. Germline V gives CDR1 MNHEY, CDR2 SMNVEV (reference sequence). CDR3 sequence: CASRLDRARNTEAFF. The CDR3 DNA is TGTGCCAGCAGGCTGGACAGGGCACGGAACACTGAAGCTTTCTTT.

This sequence joins TRBV7-2 and TRBJ1-6, with D possibly TRBD1 on 5 matching bases. From germline, CDR1 is SGHTA and CDR2 FQGNSA. V shed 4 bases and J shed 9 bases, with 13 bases lying between them. The CDR3 extends over 14 amino acids. Written as DNA, the CDR3 is TGTGCCAGCAGCTCAGGGATGGGGGGTTCACCCCTCCACTTT. It codes for CASSSGMGGSPLHF. The variable domain in full, with the rest retrieved from reference TRBV7-2 and TRBJ1-6, is GAGVSQSPSNKVTEKGKDVELRCDPISGHTALYWYRQSLGQGLEFLIYFQGNSAPDKSGLPSDRFSAERTGGSVSTLTIQRTQQEDSAVYLCASSSGMGGSPLHFGNGTRLTVT.

The J gene is TRBJ2-2, the V gene TRBV5-4, with 7 bases fitting TRBD2. Germline V lookup: CDR1 SGHNT, CDR2 YYREEE (reference sequence). J gave up 6 bases and V 4 bases, and 6 bases lay outside the gene matches. CDR3 length equals 14 residues. For the CDR3, the DNA is TGTGCCAGCAGCACCGGCGGGAGTTCCGGGGAGCTGTTTTTT. As protein: CASSTGGSSGELFF.

V gene TRBV10-3 combines with J gene TRBJ1-5; TRBD1 is a possible D gene (6 bases). Trimming cost V 2 bases and J 5 bases, with 13 bases left between them. The CDR3 is made up of 15 amino acids. The V gene's germline CDR1 is ENHRY and CDR2 SYGVKD. CDR3 in amino acids: CAISERIRGYQPQHF. The CDR3 coding sequence is TGTGCCATCAGTGAGAGAATCAGGGGATATCAGCCCCAGCATTTT.

The CDR3 DNA sequence: TGTGCCAGCAGTTATGAACCCGGGACTAGCGGGAGTAAGTTCTTC. Amino acid sequence: CASSYEPGTSGSKFF. The chain couples TRBV6-5 to TRBJ2-1, with 14 bases aligning to TRBD2. After removal of 3 bases from V and 14 bases from J, the junction contained 9 bases not matched to a gene. The CDR3 covers 15 residues. Germline CDR1 is MNHEY and CDR2 is SVGAGI.

The chain couples TRBV4-3 to TRBJ2-7; no firm D call. Trimming pared 0 bases from V and 2 bases from J, leaving 11 bases between. Germline-derived CDR1 and CDR2 are LGHNA and YSLEER. This CDR3 has 15 amino acids. CDR3 sequence: CASSQDAGPPYEQYF. The DNA of the CDR3 is TGCGCCAGCAGCCAAGATGCAGGACCGCCCTACGAGCAGTACTTC.

This clone was picked up a small number of times. The V call is TRBV6-5, the J call TRBJ1-1; D gene ambiguous. Trimming pared 5 bases from V and 0 bases from J, leaving 10 bases between. CDR3 length: 14 residues. The germline V gene encodes CDR1 MNHEY and CDR2 SVGAGI. The DNA of the CDR3 is TGTGCCAGCAGTGAGGCGAAGTTGAACACTGAAGCTTTCTTT. Translation: CASSEAKLNTEAFF.